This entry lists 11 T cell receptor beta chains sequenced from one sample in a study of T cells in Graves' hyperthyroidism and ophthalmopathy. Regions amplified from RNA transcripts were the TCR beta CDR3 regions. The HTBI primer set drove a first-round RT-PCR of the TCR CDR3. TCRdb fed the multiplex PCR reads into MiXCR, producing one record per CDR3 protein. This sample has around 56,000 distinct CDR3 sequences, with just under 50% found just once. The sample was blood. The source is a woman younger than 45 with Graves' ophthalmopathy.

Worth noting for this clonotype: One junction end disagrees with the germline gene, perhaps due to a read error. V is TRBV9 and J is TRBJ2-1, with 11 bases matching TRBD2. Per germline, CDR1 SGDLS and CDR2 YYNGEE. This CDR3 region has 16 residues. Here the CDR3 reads CASSTSLAGVHNEQFF. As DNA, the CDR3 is TGCGCCAGCAGCACCTCACTAGCGGGAGTGCACAATGAGCAGTTCTTC.

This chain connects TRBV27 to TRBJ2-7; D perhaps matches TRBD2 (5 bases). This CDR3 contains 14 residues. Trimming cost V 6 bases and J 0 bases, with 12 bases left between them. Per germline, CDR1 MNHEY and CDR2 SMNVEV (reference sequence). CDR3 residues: CASSDQRSSYEQYF. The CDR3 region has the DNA TGTGCCAGCAGCGATCAGCGGAGCTCCTACGAGCAGTACTTC.

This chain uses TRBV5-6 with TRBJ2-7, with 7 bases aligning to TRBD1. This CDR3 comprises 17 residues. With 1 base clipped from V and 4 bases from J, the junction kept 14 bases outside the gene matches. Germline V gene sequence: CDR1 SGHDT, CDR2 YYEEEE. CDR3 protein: CASSLPTQETGIYEQYF. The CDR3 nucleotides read TGTGCCAGCAGCTTGCCCACGCAAGAGACAGGGATATACGAGCAGTACTTC.

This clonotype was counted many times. The CDR3 region has the DNA TGTGCCAGCAGTGCCGCACCCGAGGGGGCCCAGCATTTT. It translates to CASSAAPEGAQHF. This chain joins TRBV6-1 and TRBJ1-5; possible D gene TRBD1, 6 bases. Germline assignment: CDR1 MNHNS and CDR2 SASEGT. V gave up 4 bases and J gave up 11 bases, with 15 bases separating them. This CDR3 has 13 residues.

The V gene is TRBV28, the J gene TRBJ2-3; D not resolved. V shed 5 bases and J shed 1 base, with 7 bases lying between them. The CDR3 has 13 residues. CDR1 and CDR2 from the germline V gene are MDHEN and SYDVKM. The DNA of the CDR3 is TGTGCCAGCAGTCGCCGGGGCACAGATACGCAGTATTTT. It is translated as CASSRRGTDTQYF.

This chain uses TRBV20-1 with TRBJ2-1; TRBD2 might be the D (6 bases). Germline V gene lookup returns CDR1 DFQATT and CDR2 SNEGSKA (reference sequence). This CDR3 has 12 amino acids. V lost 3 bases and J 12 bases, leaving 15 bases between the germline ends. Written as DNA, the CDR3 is TGCAGTGCTAGCCCCTTGGGGGGTCGGCAGTTCTTC. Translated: CSASPLGGRQFF.

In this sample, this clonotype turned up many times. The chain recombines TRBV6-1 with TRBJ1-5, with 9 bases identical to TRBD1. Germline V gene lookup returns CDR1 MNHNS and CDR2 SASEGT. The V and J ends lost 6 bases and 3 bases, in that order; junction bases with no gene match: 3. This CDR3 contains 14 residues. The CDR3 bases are TGTGCCAGCAGAGGGGACAGGGCCAATCAGCCCCAGCATTTT. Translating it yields CASRGDRANQPQHF.

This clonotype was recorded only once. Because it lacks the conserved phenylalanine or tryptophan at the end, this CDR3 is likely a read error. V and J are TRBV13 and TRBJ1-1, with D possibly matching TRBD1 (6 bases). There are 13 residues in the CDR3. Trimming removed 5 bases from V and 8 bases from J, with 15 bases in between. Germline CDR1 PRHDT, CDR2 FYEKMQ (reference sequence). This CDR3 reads CASSRTGSTEAFS. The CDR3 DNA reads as TGTGCCAGCAGCCGTACAGGGAGCACGGAAGCTTTCTCT.

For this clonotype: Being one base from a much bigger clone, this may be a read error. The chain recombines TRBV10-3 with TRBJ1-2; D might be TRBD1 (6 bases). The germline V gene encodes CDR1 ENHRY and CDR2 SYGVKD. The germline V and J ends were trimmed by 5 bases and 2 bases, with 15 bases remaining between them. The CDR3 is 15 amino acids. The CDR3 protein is CAISLGGGRNYGYTF. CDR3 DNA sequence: TGTGCCATCAGTCTTGGGGGGGGGCGGAACTATGGCTACACCTTC.

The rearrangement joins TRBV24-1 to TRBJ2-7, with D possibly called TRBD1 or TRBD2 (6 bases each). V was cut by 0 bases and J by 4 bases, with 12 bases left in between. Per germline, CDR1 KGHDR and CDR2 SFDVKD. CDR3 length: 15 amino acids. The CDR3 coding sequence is TGTGCCACCAGTGATTTGAGTTGGGGGGCTTACGAGCAGTACTTC. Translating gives CATSDLSWGAYEQYF.

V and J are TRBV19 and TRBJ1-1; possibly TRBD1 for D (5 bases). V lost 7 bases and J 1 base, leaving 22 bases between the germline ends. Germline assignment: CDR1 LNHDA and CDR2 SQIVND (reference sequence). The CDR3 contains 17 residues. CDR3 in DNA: TGTGCCAGTACCCGAAGATGGCAGGGTCATCCGAACACTGAAGCTTTCTTT. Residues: CASTRRWQGHPNTEAFF.